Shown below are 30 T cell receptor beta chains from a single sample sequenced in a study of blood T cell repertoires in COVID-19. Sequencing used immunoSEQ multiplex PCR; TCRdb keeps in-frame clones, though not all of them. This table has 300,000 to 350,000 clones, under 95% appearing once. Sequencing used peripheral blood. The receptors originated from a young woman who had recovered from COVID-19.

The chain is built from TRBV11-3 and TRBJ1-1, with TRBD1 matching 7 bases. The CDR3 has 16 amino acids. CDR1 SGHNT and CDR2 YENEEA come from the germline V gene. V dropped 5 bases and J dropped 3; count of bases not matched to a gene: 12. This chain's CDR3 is CASSPPKGAEYTEAFF. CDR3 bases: TGTGCCAGCAGCCCACCTAAGGGGGCGGAGTACACTGAAGCTTTCTTT.

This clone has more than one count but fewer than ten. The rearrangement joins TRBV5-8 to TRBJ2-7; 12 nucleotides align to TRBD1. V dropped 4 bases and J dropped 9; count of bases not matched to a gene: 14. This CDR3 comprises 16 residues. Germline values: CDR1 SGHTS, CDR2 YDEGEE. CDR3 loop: CASSLTGTGGFWGQYV. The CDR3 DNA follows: TGTGCCAGCAGCCTGACCGGGACAGGGGGCTTCTGGGGGCAGTACGTC.

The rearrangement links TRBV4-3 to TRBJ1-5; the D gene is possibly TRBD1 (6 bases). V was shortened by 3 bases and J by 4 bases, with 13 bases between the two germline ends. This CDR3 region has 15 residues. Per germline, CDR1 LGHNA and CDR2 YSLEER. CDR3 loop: CASSQTTGWNQPQHF. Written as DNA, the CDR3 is TGCGCCAGCAGCCAGACCACAGGGTGGAATCAGCCCCAGCATTTT.

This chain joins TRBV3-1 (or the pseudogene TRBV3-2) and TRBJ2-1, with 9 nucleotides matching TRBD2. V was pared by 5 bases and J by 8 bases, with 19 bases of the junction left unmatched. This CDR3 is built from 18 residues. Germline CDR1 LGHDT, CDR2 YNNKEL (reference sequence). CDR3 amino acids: CASSGNGSAGGLLDEQFF. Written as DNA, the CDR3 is TGTGCCAGCAGCGGCAATGGATCGGCGGGAGGGCTTTTGGATGAGCAGTTCTTC.

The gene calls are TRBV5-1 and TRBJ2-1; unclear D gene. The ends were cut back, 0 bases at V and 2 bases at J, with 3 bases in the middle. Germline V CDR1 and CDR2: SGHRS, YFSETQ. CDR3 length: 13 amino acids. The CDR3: CASSLVAYNEQFF. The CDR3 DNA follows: TGCGCCAGCAGCTTGGTCGCCTACAATGAGCAGTTCTTC.

DNA for the CDR3: TGTGCCAGCAGCCACGGTGCTCCTAACTATGGCTACACCTTC. Translation: CASSHGAPNYGYTF. This rearrangement joins TRBV7-2 to TRBJ1-2; D not resolved. This CDR3 contains 14 residues. The germline CDR1 and CDR2 sequences are SGHTA and FQGNSA. V lost 5 bases and J lost 0, with 10 bases in between.

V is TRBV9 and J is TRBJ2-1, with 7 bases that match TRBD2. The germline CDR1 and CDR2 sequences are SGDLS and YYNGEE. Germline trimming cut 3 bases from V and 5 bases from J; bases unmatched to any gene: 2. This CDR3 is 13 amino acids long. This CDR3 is CASSEGLHNEQFF. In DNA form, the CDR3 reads TGTGCCAGCAGCGAGGGACTACACAATGAGCAGTTCTTC. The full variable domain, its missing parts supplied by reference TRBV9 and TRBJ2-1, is DSGVTQTPKHLITATGQRVTLRCSPRSGDLSVYWYQQSLDQGLQFLIQYYNGEERAKGNILERFSAQQFPDLHSELNLSSLELGDSALYFCASSEGLHNEQFFGPGTRLTVL.

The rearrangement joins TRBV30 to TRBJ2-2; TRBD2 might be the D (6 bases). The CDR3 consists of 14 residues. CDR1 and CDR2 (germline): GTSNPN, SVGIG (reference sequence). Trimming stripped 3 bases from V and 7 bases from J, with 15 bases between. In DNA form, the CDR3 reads TGTGCCTGGAGGATAGGAGGGCCGATCGGGGAGCTGTTTTTT. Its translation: CAWRIGGPIGELFF. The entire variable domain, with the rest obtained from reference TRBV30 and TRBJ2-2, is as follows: SQTIHQWPATLVQPVGSPLSLECTVEGTSNPNLYWYRQAAGRGLQLLFYSVGIGQISSEVPQNLSASRPQDRQFILSSKKLLLSDSGFYLCAWRIGGPIGELFFGEGSRLTVL.

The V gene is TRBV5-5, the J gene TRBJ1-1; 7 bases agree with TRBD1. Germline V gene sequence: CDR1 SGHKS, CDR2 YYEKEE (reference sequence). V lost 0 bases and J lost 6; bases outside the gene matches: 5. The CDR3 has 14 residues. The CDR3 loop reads CASSLEGARAEAFF. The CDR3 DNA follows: TGTGCCAGCAGCTTGGAGGGGGCTAGAGCTGAAGCTTTCTTT.

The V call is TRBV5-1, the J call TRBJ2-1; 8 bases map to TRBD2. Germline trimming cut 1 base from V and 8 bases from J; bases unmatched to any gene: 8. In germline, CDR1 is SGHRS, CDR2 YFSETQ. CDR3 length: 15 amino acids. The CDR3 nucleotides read TGCGCCAGCAGCTTGATGGCGGGAGGTACCCATGAGCAGTTCTTC. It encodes CASSLMAGGTHEQFF.

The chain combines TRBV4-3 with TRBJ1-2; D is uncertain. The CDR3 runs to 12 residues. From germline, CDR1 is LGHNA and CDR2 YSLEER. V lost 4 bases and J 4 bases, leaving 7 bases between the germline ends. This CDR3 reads CASSPGGYGYTF. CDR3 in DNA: TGCGCCAGCAGCCCGGGTGGCTATGGCTACACCTTC.

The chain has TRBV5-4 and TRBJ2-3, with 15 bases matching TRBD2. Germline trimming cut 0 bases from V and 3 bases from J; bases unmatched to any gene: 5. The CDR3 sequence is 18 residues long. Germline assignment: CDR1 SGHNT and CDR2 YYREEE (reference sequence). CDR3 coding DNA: TGTGCCAGCAGCTTGGGGACTAGCGGGAGGGCCATAACAGATACGCAGTATTTT. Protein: CASSLGTSGRAITDTQYF.

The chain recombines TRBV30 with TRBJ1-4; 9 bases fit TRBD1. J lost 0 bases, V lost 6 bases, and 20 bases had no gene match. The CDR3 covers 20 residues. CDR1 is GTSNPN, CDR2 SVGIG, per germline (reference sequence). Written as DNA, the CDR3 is TGTGCCTGTTTCCCGAAACAGGGGGCACTGCGCGAGACAACTAATGAAAAACTGTTTTTT. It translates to CACFPKQGALRETTNEKLFF.

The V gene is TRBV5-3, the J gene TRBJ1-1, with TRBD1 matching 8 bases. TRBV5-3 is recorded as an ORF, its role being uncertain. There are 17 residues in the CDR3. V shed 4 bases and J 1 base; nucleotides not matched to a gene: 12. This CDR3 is CARSPDDFGQGNTEAFF. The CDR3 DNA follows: TGTGCCAGAAGCCCGGATGATTTTGGACAGGGGAACACTGAAGCTTTCTTT.

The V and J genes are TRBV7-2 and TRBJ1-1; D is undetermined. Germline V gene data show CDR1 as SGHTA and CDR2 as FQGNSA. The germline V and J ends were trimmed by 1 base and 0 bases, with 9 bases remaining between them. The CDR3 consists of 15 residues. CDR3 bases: TGTGCCAGCAGCTTAGGTTTCATCATGAACACTGAAGCTTTCTTT. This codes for CASSLGFIMNTEAFF.

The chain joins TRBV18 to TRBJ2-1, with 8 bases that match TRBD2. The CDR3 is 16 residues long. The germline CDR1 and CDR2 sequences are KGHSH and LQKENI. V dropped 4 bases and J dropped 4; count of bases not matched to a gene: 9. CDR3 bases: TGTGCCAGCTCACGACGGGAGGGCTTAGGATACAATGAGCAGTTCTTC. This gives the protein CASSRREGLGYNEQFF.

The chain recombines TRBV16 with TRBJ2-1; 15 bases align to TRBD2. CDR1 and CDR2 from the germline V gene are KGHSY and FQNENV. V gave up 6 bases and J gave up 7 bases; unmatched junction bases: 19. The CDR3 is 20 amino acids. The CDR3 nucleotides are TGTGCCAGCAGTCGAGGGAGCATTAGGACTAGCGGGAGGGCCGGTAATGAGCAGTTCTTC. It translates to CASSRGSIRTSGRAGNEQFF. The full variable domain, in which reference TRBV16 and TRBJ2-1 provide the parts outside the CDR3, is GEEVAQTPKHLVRGEGQKAKLYCAPIKGHSYVFWYQQVLKNEFKFLISFQNENVFDETGMPKERFSAKCLPNSPCSLEIQATKLEDSAVYFCASSRGSIRTSGRAGNEQFFGPGTRLTVL.

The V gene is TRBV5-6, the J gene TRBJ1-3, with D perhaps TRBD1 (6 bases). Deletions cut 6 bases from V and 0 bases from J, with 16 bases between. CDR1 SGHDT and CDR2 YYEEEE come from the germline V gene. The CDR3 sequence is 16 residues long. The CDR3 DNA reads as TGTGCCAGCAACCGGAGGACAGCATTCTCTGGAAACACCATATATTTT. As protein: CASNRRTAFSGNTIYF.

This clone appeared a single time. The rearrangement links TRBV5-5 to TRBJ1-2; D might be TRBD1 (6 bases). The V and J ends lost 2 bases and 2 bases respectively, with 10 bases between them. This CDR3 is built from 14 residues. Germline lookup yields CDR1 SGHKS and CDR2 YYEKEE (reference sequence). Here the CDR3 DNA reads TGTGCCAGCAGCTTTAGGACAGACAACTATGGCTACACCTTC. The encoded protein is CASSFRTDNYGYTF.

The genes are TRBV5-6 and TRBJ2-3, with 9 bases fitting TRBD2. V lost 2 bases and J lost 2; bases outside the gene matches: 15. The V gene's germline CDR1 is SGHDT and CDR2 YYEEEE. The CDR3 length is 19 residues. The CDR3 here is CASSFPEAGGRSDTDTQYF. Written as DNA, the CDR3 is TGTGCCAGCAGCTTTCCGGAGGCGGGAGGGCGGTCGGACACAGATACGCAGTATTTT.

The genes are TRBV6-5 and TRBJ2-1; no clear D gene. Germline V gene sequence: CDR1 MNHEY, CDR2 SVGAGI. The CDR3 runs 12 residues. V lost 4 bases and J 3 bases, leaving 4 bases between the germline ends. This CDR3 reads CASSLNYNEQFF. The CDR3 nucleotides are TGTGCCAGCAGTTTAAACTACAATGAGCAGTTCTTC.

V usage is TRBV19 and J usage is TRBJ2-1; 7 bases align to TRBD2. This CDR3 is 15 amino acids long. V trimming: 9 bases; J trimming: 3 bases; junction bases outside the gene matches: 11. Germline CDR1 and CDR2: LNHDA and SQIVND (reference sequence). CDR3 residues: CASSGTPTFYNEQFF. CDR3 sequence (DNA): TGTGCCAGCAGCGGGACCCCCACTTTCTACAATGAGCAGTTCTTC.

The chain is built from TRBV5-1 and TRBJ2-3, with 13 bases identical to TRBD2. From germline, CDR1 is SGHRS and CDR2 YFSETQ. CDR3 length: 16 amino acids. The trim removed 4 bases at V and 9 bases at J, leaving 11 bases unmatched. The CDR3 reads CASSNQLAGGPRTQYF. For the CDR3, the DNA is TGCGCCAGCAGCAACCAACTAGCGGGAGGGCCGAGGACGCAGTATTTT.

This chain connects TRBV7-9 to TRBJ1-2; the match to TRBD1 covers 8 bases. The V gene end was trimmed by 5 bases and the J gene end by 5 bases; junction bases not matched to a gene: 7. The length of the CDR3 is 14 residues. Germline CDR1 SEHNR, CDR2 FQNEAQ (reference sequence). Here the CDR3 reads CASSQDREPYGYTF. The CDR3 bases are TGTGCCAGCAGCCAGGACAGGGAACCTTATGGCTACACCTTC. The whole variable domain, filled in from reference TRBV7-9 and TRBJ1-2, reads DTGVSQNPRHKITKRGQNVTFRCDPISEHNRLYWYRQTLGQGPEFLTYFQNEAQLEKSRLLSDRFSAERPKGSFSTLEIQRTEQGDSAMYLCASSQDREPYGYTFGSGTRLTVV.

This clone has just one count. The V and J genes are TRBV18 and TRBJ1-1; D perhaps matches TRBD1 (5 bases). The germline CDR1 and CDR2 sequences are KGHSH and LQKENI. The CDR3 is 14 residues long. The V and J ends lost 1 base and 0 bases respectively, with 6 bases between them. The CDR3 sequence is CASSPLDMNTEAFF. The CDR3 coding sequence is TGTGCCAGCTCACCACTGGACATGAACACTGAAGCTTTCTTT.

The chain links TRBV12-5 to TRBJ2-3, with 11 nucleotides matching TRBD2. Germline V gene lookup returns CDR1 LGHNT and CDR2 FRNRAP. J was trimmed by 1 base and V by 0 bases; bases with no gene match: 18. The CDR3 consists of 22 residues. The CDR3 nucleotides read TGTGCTAGTGGTTTGGTAGAACACCTTAGGGGACTAGCGGAGCCCCGCACAGATACGCAGTATTTT. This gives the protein CASGLVEHLRGLAEPRTDTQYF. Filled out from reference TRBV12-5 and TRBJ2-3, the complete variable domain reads DARVTQTPRHKVTEMGQEVTMRCQPILGHNTVFWYRQTMMQGLELLAYFRNRAPLDDSGMPKDRFSAEMPDATLATLKIQPSEPRDSAVYFCASGLVEHLRGLAEPRTDTQYFGPGTRLTVL.

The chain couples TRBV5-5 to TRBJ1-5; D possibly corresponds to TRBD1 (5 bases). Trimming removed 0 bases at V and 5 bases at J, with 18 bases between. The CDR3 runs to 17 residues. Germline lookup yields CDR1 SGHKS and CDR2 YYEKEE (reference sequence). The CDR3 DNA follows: TGTGCCAGCAGCTTGGCCCCCCCCGGGACTCCATATCAGCCCCAGCATTTT. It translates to CASSLAPPGTPYQPQHF.

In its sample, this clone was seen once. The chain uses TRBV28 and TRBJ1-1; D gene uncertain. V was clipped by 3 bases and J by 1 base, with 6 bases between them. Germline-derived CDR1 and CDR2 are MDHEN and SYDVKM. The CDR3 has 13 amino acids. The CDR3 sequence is CASSFFRNTEAFF. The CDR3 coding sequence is TGTGCCAGCAGTTTCTTCAGGAACACTGAAGCTTTCTTT.

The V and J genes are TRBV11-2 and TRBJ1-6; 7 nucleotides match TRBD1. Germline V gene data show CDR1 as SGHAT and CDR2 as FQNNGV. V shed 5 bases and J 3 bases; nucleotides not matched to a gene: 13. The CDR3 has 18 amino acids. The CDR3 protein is CASSRKAGGGLYNSPLHF. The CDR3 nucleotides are TGTGCCAGCAGCCGAAAGGCCGGAGGGGGCCTCTATAATTCACCCCTCCACTTT.

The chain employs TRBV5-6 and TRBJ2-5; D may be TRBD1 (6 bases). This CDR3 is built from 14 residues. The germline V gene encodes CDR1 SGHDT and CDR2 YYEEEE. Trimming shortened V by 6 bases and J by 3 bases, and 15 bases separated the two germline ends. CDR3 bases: TGTGCCAGCACACATTGGGGGCAGAAAGAGACCCAGTACTTC. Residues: CASTHWGQKETQYF.